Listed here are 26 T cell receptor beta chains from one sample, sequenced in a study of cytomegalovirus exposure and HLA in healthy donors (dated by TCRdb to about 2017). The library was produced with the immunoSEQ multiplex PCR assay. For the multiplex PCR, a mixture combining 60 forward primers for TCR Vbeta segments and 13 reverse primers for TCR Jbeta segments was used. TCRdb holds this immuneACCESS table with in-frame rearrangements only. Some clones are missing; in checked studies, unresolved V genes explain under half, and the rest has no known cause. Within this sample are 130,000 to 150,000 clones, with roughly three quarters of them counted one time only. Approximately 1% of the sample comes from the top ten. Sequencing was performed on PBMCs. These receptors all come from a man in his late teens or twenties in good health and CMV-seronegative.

CDR3 sequence: CASSRTRTRQQETQYF. Written as DNA, the CDR3 is TGTGCCAGCTCAAGAACGCGGACAAGGCAGCAAGAGACCCAGTACTTC. The J gene is TRBJ2-5, the V gene TRBV18, with D perhaps TRBD1 (5 bases). V gave up 5 bases and J gave up 2 bases, with 18 bases separating them. The CDR3 spans 16 residues. CDR1 and CDR2 (germline): KGHSH, LQKENI.

This CDR3 reads CASRIRGSGELFF. CDR3 DNA: TGTGCCAGCAGGATCAGGGGATCCGGGGAGCTGTTTTTT. This chain links TRBV6-6 with TRBJ2-2, with D perhaps matching TRBD1 (6 bases). CDR1 is MNHNY, CDR2 SVGAGI, per germline (reference sequence). The germline V and J ends were trimmed by 6 bases and 6 bases, with 11 bases remaining between them. CDR3 length equals 13 residues.

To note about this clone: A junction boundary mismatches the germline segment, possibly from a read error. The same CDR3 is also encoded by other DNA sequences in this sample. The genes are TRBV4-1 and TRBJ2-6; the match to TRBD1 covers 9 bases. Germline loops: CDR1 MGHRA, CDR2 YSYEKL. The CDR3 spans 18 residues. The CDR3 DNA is TGCGCCAGCAGCCAGCTGAAACAGGGGGCCTCTGGGGCCAACGTCCTAACTTTC. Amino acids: CASSQLKQGASGANVLTF.

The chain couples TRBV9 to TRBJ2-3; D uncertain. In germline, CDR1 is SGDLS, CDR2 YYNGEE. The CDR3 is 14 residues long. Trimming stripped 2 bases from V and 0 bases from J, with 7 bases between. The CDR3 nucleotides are TGTGCCAGCAGCGTTACGACAAGCACAGATACGCAGTATTTT. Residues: CASSVTTSTDTQYF.

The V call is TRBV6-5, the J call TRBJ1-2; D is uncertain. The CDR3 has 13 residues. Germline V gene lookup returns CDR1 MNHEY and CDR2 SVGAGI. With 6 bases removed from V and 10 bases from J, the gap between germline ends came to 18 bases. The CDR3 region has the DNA TGTGCCAGCAGACCTCCCTACGGCGGAGTCTACACCTTC. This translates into CASRPPYGGVYTF.

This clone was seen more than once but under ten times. In DNA form, the CDR3 reads TGTGCCAGCAGCGTCTCAGGACTCAATCAGCCCCAGCATTTT. Amino acids: CASSVSGLNQPQHF. The chain links TRBV5-8 to TRBJ1-5; D unresolved. From germline, CDR1 is SGHTS and CDR2 YDEGEE. This CDR3 has 14 amino acids. Trimming took off 4 bases at V and 3 bases at J, with 11 bases between the two ends.

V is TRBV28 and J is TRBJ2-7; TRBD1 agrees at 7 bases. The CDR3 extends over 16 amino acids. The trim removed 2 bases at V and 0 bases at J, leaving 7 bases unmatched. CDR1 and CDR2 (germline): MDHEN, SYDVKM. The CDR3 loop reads CASSLLGDRSSYEQYF. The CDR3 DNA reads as TGTGCCAGCAGTTTACTCGGGGACAGAAGCTCCTACGAGCAGTACTTC.

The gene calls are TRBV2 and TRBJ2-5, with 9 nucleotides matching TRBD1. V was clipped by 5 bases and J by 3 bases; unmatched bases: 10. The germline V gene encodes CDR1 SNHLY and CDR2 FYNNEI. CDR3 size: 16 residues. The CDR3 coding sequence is TGTGCCAGCAGTACATCAAACAGGGGGCGCGAAGAGACCCAGTACTTC. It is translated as CASSTSNRGREETQYF.

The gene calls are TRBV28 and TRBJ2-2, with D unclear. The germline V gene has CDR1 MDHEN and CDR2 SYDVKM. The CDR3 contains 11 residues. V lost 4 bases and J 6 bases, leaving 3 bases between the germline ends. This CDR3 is CASSSAGELFF. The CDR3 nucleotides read TGTGCCAGCAGTTCCGCCGGGGAGCTGTTTTTT.

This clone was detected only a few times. The CDR3 coding sequence is TGTGCCAGCAGTGACACGGGGGACGGGGAGCTGTTTTTT. Translated: CASSDTGDGELFF. The rearrangement joins TRBV6-4 to TRBJ2-2, with a tentative D call TRBD2 (6 bases). V was cut by 2 bases and J by 7 bases, with 8 bases left in between. The length of the CDR3 is 13 residues. Germline V gene lookup returns CDR1 MRHNA and CDR2 SNTAGT.

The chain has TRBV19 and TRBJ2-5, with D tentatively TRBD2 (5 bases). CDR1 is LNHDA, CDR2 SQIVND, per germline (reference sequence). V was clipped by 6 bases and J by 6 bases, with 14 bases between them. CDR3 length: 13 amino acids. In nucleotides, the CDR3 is TGTGCCAGTAGCCGAGGAGGAGGACAGACCCAGTACTTC. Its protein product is CASSRGGGQTQYF.

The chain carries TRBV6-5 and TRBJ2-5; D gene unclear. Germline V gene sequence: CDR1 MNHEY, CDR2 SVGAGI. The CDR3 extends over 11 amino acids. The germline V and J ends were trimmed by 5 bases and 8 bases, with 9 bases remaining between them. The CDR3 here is CASSNKRTQYF. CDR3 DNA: TGTGCCAGCAGTAATAAGAGAACCCAGTACTTC.

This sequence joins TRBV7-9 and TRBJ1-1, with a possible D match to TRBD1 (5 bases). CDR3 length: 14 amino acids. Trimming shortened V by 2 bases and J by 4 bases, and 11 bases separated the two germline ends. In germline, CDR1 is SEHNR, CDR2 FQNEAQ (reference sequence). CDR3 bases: TGTGCCAGCAGCTTAAAACAGGATCCCACTGAAGCTTTCTTT. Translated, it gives CASSLKQDPTEAFF.

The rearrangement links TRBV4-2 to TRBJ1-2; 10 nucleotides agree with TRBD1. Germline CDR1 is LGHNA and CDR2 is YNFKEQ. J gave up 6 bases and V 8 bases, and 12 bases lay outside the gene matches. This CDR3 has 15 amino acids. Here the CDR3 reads CASSPGQGGRNGYTF. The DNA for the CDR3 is TGTGCCAGCTCGCCCGGACAGGGGGGAAGGAATGGCTACACCTTC.

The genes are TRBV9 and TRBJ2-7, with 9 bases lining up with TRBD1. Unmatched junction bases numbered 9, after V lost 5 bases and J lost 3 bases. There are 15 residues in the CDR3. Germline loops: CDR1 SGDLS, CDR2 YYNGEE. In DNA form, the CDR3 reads TGTGCCAGCAGTGCGTCGGGACAGGGCGGCTACGAGCAGTACTTC. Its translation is CASSASGQGGYEQYF.

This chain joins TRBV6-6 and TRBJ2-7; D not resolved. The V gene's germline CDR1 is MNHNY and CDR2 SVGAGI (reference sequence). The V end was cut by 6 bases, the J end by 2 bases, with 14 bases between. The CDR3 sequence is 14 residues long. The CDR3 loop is CASSPFDLTYEQYF. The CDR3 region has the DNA TGTGCCAGCAGCCCCTTTGACTTAACCTACGAGCAGTACTTC.

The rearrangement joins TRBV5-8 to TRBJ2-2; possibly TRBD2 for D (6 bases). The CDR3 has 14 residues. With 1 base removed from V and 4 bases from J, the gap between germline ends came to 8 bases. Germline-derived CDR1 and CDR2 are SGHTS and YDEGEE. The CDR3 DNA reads TGTGCCAGCAGCTTGCCCGGGGGCACCGGGGAGCTGTTTTTT. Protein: CASSLPGGTGELFF.

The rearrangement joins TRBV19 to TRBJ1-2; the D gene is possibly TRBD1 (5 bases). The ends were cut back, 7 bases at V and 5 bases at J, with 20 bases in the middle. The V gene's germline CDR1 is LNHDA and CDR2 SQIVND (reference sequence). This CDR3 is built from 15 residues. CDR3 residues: CASTYLGTGGYGYTF. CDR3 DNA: TGTGCCAGTACCTACCTCGGGACTGGGGGGTATGGCTACACCTTC.

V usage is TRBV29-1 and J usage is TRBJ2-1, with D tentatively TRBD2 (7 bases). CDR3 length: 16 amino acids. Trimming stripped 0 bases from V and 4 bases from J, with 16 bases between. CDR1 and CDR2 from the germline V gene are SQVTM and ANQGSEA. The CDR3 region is CSVEESSAGAYNEQFF. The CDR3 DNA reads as TGCAGCGTTGAAGAATCTAGCGCGGGGGCATACAATGAGCAGTTCTTC.

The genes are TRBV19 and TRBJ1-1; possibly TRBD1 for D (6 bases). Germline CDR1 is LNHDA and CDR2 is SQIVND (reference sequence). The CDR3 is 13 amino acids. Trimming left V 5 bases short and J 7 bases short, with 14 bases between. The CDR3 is CASSPIPGVEAFF. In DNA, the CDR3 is TGTGCCAGTAGTCCCATTCCAGGGGTTGAAGCTTTCTTT. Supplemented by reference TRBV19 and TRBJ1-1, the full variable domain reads DGGITQSPKYLFRKEGQNVTLSCEQNLNHDAMYWYRQDPGQGLRLIYYSQIVNDFQKGDIAEGYSVSREKKESFPLTVTSAQKNPTAFYLCASSPIPGVEAFFGQGTRLTVV.

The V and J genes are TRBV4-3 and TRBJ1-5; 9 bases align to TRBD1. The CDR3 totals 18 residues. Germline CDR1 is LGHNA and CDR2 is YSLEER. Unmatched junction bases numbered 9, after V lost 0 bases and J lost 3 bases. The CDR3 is CASSQDPDRGQNNQPQHF. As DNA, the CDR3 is TGCGCCAGCAGCCAAGACCCGGACAGGGGCCAAAACAATCAGCCCCAGCATTTT.

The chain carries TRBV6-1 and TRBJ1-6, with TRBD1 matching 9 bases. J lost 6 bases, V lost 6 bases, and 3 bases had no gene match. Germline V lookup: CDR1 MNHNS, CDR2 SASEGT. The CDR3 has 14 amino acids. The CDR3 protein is CASSRQGGNSPLHF. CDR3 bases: TGTGCCAGCAGCAGACAGGGGGGTAATTCACCCCTCCACTTT.

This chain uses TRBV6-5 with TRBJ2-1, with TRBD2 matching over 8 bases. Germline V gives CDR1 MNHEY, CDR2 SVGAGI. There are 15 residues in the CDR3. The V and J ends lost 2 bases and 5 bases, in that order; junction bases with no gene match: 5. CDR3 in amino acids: CASSYRTSFNNEQFF. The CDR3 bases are TGTGCCAGCAGTTACCGGACTAGCTTTAACAATGAGCAGTTCTTC.

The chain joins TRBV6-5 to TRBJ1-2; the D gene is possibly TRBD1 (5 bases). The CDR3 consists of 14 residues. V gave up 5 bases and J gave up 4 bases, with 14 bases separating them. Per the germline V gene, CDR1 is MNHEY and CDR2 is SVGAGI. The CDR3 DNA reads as TGTGCCAGCAGTGAAGATGGGGGGACCTATGGCTACACCTTC. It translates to CASSEDGGTYGYTF.

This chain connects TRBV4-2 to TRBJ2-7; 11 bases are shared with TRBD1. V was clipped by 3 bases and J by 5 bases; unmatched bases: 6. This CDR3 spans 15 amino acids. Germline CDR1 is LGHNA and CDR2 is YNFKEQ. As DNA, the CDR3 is TGTGCCAGCAGCCATGGGACAGGGGGTCTCAACGAGCAGTACTTC. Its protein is CASSHGTGGLNEQYF.

CDR3 bases: TGTGCCAGCAGCGTAGGTGGTGGCTTTAATGAAAAACTGTTTTTT. Residues: CASSVGGGFNEKLFF. The chain has TRBV9 and TRBJ1-4; D ambiguous. The CDR3 is 15 residues long. V was cut by 0 bases and J by 4 bases, with 10 bases left in between. Germline loops: CDR1 SGDLS, CDR2 YYNGEE. The whole variable domain, remainder taken from reference TRBV9 and TRBJ1-4, is DSGVTQTPKHLITATGQRVTLRCSPRSGDLSVYWYQQSLDQGLQFLIQYYNGEERAKGNILERFSAQQFPDLHSELNLSSLELGDSALYFCASSVGGGFNEKLFFGSGTQLSVL.